This TCR beta chain was found in a study of sequential checkpoint blockade in melanoma. Study as a whole: Randomization was 1:1 between first-line nivolumab→ipilimumab and ipilimumab→nivolumab.

Clones were read by immunoSEQ multiplex PCR, and TCRdb kept only the in-frame ones, dropping some. The sample lists about 19,000 clones, 73% occurring once. Germline assignment: CDR1 GTSNPN and CDR2 SVGIG (reference sequence). The trim removed 3 bases at V and 4 bases at J, leaving 1 base unmatched. This CDR3 is built from 13 residues. This clone was detected once. Stated treatment: randomized to nivolumab then ipilimumab (arm A) or the reverse (arm B). Live CD3+CD8+ CD19− CD56− cells were sorted from PBMCs. This TCR was recovered from a human donor with melanoma. The chain has TRBV30 and TRBJ2-1, with TRBD2 matching over 9 bases. The starting material was CD8+ T cells sorted from blood (inferred from file names), obtained from a patient given nivolumab and ipilimumab in sequence. CDR3: CAWSSGRYNEQFF. The DNA of the CDR3 is TGTGCCTGGAGCAGCGGGAGGTACAATGAGCAGTTCTTC.